This T cell receptor beta chain appears in the sequencing data of a study of siplizumab effects on memory and regulatory T cells (dated by TCRdb to between 2018 and 2021). For context, the study as a whole: The study looked at the effect of siplizumab, an anti-CD2 antibody, on alloreactive T-cell subsets in allogeneic mixed lymphocyte reactions made from human PBMCs. On the study overall, not on this receptor specifically: In reactions with siplizumab, an average of about 62% of mappable alloreactive CD4+ clones were Treg-derived, compared with 25% to 30% in control reactions. Because sequences below about 10^-5 frequency were poorly captured, only a minor fraction of alloreactive clones could be mapped to unstimulated subsets. Roughly 75-97% of proliferating CD4+ or CD8+ clones could not be assigned a naive or memory phenotype. Unstimulated naive T cells appeared to be more diverse than memory T cells, and naive cells seemed to make a substantial contribution to the alloresponse. Whether proliferating Tregs from siplizumab cultures were suppressive was not functionally confirmed. Siplizumab significantly lowered the cumulative frequency of alloreactive sequences that could be traced to unstimulated CD4+ memory T cells.

From the cysteine through the phenylalanine, the CDR3 covers 17 amino acids. This entry keeps only the CDR3 DNA: 51 bases, framed from base 1. The germline V end is reduced by 5 bases and the J end by 0 bases; junction bases left unmatched: 7. CDR1 MNHEY and CDR2 SMNVEV were looked up in the germline V gene (reference sequence). The library was prepared using the immunoSEQ multiplex PCR assay. The deep sequencing platform assayed 80,000 to 100,000 TCR templates per sample. Genomic DNA extracted from sorted T cells was used for TCRbeta CDR3 sequencing. Per the authors' processing: The R programming language was used for clonal analysis of TCRbeta CDR3 data. Unstimulated samples were compared with post-reaction CFSE-low samples to define alloreactive CD4+ and CD8+ clones. By matching sequences to the repertoires of sorted unstimulated Treg and non-Treg cells, each alloreactive CD4+ clone was assigned a regulatory or non-regulatory origin. The table comes from immuneACCESS by way of TCRdb, which keeps in-frame sequences with V and J called. Part of the clones is missing from these tables; in studies checked, under half for an unresolved V gene and the rest for unknown reasons. From that table come the V and J calls and clone size; the DNA was used to work out D and trimming. This sample has fewer than 130,000 clones in its table, and 80% to 95% of those were observed once. Jointly, the top ten make up 1% to 1.5% of the sample.

Sorted unstimulated T cells, along with proliferating T cells recovered from mixed lymphocyte reactions, underwent TCRbeta CDR3 sequencing. Fresh whole blood from approximately ten HLA-typed healthy donors was used to isolate PBMCs. With regard to this clone: No antigen is known for it. No per-base quality is available; no much larger clone lies one base away.

The sample consisted of CD4+ T cells sorted from blood. Recombination connected TRBV27 to TRBJ2-3; 11 junctional bases match TRBD2. This TCR was sampled from a human donor in good health. DNA sequence: TGTGCCAGCAGTGCCCGACTAGCGGGGAGGAGCACAGATACGCAGTATTTT. Its protein reads: CASSARLAGRSTDTQYF.